These 14 T cell receptor beta chains came from one sample sequenced in a study of T cell responses to AZD1222 COVID-19 vaccine. Assay used: immunoSEQ multiplex PCR; TCRdb lists only in-frame clones, some missing. Of about 28,000 clones detected, around four fifths appear once; the ten largest clones hold 5.8%. The sample consisted of peripheral blood, taken on day 0 of AZD1222 vaccination. The receptor set was obtained from an adult in good health.

This clone is a singleton in its sample. J is TRBJ2-7 and V is TRBV10-2; 11 nucleotides agree with TRBD1. The CDR3 contains 14 residues. V shed 7 bases, J shed 4 bases, and the junction held 6 bases outside the gene matches. Germline loops: CDR1 WSHSY, CDR2 SAAADI. The CDR3 nucleotides are TGCGCCAGCATGACGGACAGGGGGCGTTACGAGCAGTACTTC. Translation: CASMTDRGRYEQYF.

In nucleotides, the CDR3 is TGTGCCAGCAGCCTAAACAGGGGGCAGGGTGGCTACACCTTC. It codes for CASSLNRGQGGYTF. The chain is built from TRBV7-2 and TRBJ1-2; 9 bases map to TRBD1. Germline V lookup: CDR1 SGHTA, CDR2 FQGNSA. The CDR3 consists of 14 residues. J was trimmed by 7 bases and V by 5 bases; bases with no gene match: 8.

The gene calls are TRBV7-2 and TRBJ1-1; the D gene is possibly TRBD1 (5 bases). The V end lost 2 bases, the J end lost 0 bases, and 19 bases lay between the germline ends. The length of the CDR3 is 18 residues. The germline V gene encodes CDR1 SGHTA and CDR2 FQGNSA. Here the CDR3 reads CASSLYARTLVLNTEAFF. The CDR3 nucleotides are TGTGCCAGCAGCTTATACGCCCGGACACTGGTGCTGAACACTGAAGCTTTCTTT.

This clone was seen only once. This chain uses TRBV9 with TRBJ1-2, with no clear D. CDR3 length: 15 residues. CDR1 SGDLS and CDR2 YYNGEE come from the germline V gene. V gave up 3 bases and J gave up 8 bases, with 20 bases separating them. CDR3 in amino acids: CASSDPLDAARGYTF. CDR3 nucleotide sequence: TGTGCCAGCAGCGACCCCCTGGACGCGGCGAGGGGCTACACCTTC.

Relative to its sample, this clone is medium-sized. The genes are TRBV7-6 and TRBJ2-7; D not resolved. This CDR3 comprises 13 residues. V gave up 6 bases and J gave up 3 bases, with 12 bases separating them. Germline V lookup: CDR1 SGHVS, CDR2 FNYEAQ. CDR3 nucleotide sequence: TGTGCCAGCAGTTATGGTAATTACTACGAGCAGTACGTC. It specifies CASSYGNYYEQYV.

The chain joins TRBV21-1 to TRBJ2-1; the table's D gene call, TRBD2, was not cross checked with the DNA. TRBV21-1 is annotated as a pseudogene. The CDR3 length is 19 residues. The CDR3 DNA follows: TGTGCCAGCAGCACTTCTCGAAAGACTAGTCCCAGCTCCTACAATGAGCAGTTCTTC. Translation: CASSTSRKTSPSSYNEQFF.

This chain connects TRBV5-1 to TRBJ1-2; TRBD1 might be the D (5 bases). The CDR3 totals 13 residues. Deletions cut 0 bases from V and 3 bases from J, with 6 bases between. Germline CDR1 SGHRS, CDR2 YFSETQ. In nucleotides, the CDR3 is TGCGCCAGCAGCTTGGAGACAGACTATGGCTACACCTTC. Its translation is CASSLETDYGYTF. Full variable domain (remainder filled in from reference TRBV5-1 and TRBJ1-2): KAGVTQTPRYLIKTRGQQVTLSCSPISGHRSVSWYQQTPGQGLQFLFEYFSETQRNKGNFPGRFSGRQFSNSRSEMNVSTLELGDSALYLCASSLETDYGYTFGSGTRLTVV.

Only a few counts were recorded for this clone. V and J are TRBV7-9 and TRBJ2-3; D may correspond to TRBD1 or TRBD2 (6 bases each). The CDR3 loop spans 14 amino acids. Germline CDR1 and CDR2: SEHNR and FQNEAQ (reference sequence). V was pared by 2 bases and J by 4 bases, with 10 bases between. CDR3 bases: TGTGCCAGCAGCTTAACTAGGGGGGCAGATACGCAGTATTTT. Its protein is CASSLTRGADTQYF.

This clone was recorded a few times. This rearrangement joins TRBV6-6 to TRBJ2-3; D call uncertain. This CDR3 contains 14 residues. V dropped 6 bases and J dropped 0 bases, with 10 bases sitting between them. Germline loops: CDR1 MNHNY, CDR2 SVGAGI (reference sequence). Here the CDR3 reads CASSPQSSTDTQYF. CDR3 nucleotide sequence: TGTGCCAGCAGCCCTCAAAGTAGCACAGATACGCAGTATTTT.

The chain combines TRBV5-1 with TRBJ2-2, with 8 bases identical to TRBD1. Per germline, CDR1 SGHRS and CDR2 YFSETQ. This CDR3 is 15 amino acids long. Trimming removed 3 bases from V and 5 bases from J; junction bases left unmatched: 6. The CDR3 sequence is CASSSGTGVTGELFF. For the CDR3, the DNA is TGCGCCAGCAGCTCCGGGACAGGCGTGACCGGGGAGCTGTTTTTT.

V usage is TRBV12-3 or TRBV12-4 and J usage is TRBJ1-2; a possible D gene is TRBD1 (5 bases). Trimming removed 6 bases from V and 8 bases from J, with 16 bases in between. This CDR3 region has 13 residues. CDR3 coding DNA: TGTGCCAGCAGGCCACAGGCTTCCGTGGGCTACACCTTC. Translation: CASRPQASVGYTF.

The chain employs TRBV7-8 and TRBJ1-2; D possibly corresponds to TRBD1 (6 bases). Trimming pared 1 base from V and 2 bases from J, leaving 17 bases between. CDR3 length: 17 amino acids. Looked up from germline, CDR1 is SGHVS and CDR2 is FQNEAQ. The CDR3 nucleotides are TGTGCCAGCAGCTTAGAACGGGGGCGCGGATCCAACTATGGCTACACCTTC. This translates into CASSLERGRGSNYGYTF.

The chain combines TRBV6-1 with TRBJ2-3; 7 bases fit TRBD1. V was pared by 0 bases and J by 3 bases, with 6 bases of the junction left unmatched. Looked up from germline, CDR1 is MNHNS and CDR2 is SASEGT. This CDR3 has 16 residues. DNA of the CDR3: TGTGCCAGCAGTGAAGCACAACGACAGGGAACAGATACGCAGTATTTT. It is translated as CASSEAQRQGTDTQYF.

The rearrangement links TRBV11-2 to TRBJ2-5; the match to TRBD2 covers 11 bases. In germline, CDR1 is SGHAT, CDR2 FQNNGV. The ends lost 5 bases at V and 4 bases at J; junction bases unmatched: 6. CDR3 size: 15 residues. CDR3 sequence (DNA): TGTGCCAGCAGCGCCGGACTAGCGGGCGTAGAGACCCAGTACTTC. This gives the protein CASSAGLAGVETQYF.